These 15 T cell receptor beta chains were all obtained from the same sample, sequenced in a study of Ad26.COV2.S vaccination and SARS-CoV-2 variants. Clones were read by immunoSEQ multiplex PCR, and TCRdb kept only the in-frame ones, dropping some. This table has 87,000 or so clones, roughly 84% appearing once. This material consisted of peripheral blood, taken after recovery from COVID-19. The receptors derive from a human donor who had recovered from COVID-19.

The CDR3 DNA sequence: TGTGCCAGCAGCTTAAAGGGGGCGGGCTCCTACGAGCAGTACTTC. The encoded protein is CASSLKGAGSYEQYF. The chain couples TRBV5-6 to TRBJ2-7, with TRBD1 identical over 7 bases. Unmatched junction bases numbered 5, after V lost 2 bases and J lost 0 bases. CDR1 and CDR2 (germline): SGHDT, YYEEEE. The CDR3 totals 15 residues.

The chain combines TRBV28 with TRBJ1-1, with unresolved D. Germline assignment: CDR1 MDHEN and CDR2 SYDVKM. This CDR3 contains 13 residues. Trimming removed 6 bases from V and 7 bases from J, with 15 bases in between. The CDR3 spells CASSDLRAVEAFF. The CDR3 bases are TGTGCCAGCAGCGACCTAAGAGCGGTTGAAGCTTTCTTT.

This clone showed up many times. The chain couples TRBV7-9 to TRBJ2-6, with TRBD2 matching over 10 bases. The CDR3 covers 18 residues. CDR1 SEHNR and CDR2 FQNEAQ come from the germline V gene (reference sequence). Trimming took 1 base from V and 0 from J; bases not matched to a gene: 3. CDR3 amino acids: CASSLGPSGSSGANVLTF. As DNA, the CDR3 is TGTGCCAGCAGCTTAGGTCCTAGCGGGAGCTCTGGGGCCAACGTCCTGACTTTC.

V usage is TRBV12-5 and J usage is TRBJ2-7; D unresolved. The germline CDR1 and CDR2 sequences are LGHNT and FRNRAP. CDR3 size: 11 residues. V was pared by 6 bases and J by 3 bases, with 6 bases between. Here the CDR3 DNA reads TGTGCTAGTGGCATAAACTACGAGCAGTACTTC. It is translated as CASGINYEQYF. Full variable domain (missing parts from reference TRBV12-5 and TRBJ2-7): DARVTQTPRHKVTEMGQEVTMRCQPILGHNTVFWYRQTMMQGLELLAYFRNRAPLDDSGMPKDRFSAEMPDATLATLKIQPSEPRDSAVYFCASGINYEQYFGPGTRLTVT.

A single count supports this clone. The rearrangement links TRBV6-2 or TRBV6-3 to TRBJ2-1, with D maybe TRBD2 (6 bases). Germline V gives CDR1 MNHEY, CDR2 SVGEGT. V gave up 3 bases and J gave up 10 bases, with 10 bases separating them. This CDR3 is 12 amino acids long. The CDR3 coding sequence is TGTGCCAGCAGTTATCTCGGACTAGAGCAGTTCTTC. Its protein product is CASSYLGLEQFF.

The chain employs TRBV25-1 and TRBJ2-1, with TRBD1 matching 9 bases. V shed 7 bases, J shed 9 bases, and the junction held 10 bases outside the gene matches. The CDR3 covers 14 residues. Germline V gives CDR1 MGHDK, CDR2 SYGVNS. The CDR3 sequence is CASNIGTGTREQFF. CDR3 in DNA: TGTGCCAGCAATATCGGGACAGGGACGCGTGAGCAGTTCTTC.

In its sample, this clone was seen a few times. This chain links TRBV7-2 with TRBJ2-1, with a possible D match to TRBD2 (5 bases). The germline V gene has CDR1 SGHTA and CDR2 FQGNSA. The CDR3 sequence is 16 residues long. Trimming removed 1 base at V and 7 bases at J, with 17 bases between. The CDR3 coding sequence is TGTGCCAGCAGCTTAGTATCTGGCCTCGGGGATAATGAGCAGTTCTTC. Its protein product is CASSLVSGLGDNEQFF. The whole variable domain, filled in from reference TRBV7-2 and TRBJ2-1, reads GAGVSQSPSNKVTEKGKDVELRCDPISGHTALYWYRQSLGQGLEFLIYFQGNSAPDKSGLPSDRFSAERTGGSVSTLTIQRTQQEDSAVYLCASSLVSGLGDNEQFFGPGTRLTVL.

The chain uses TRBV12-5 and TRBJ1-1; D uncertain. This CDR3 has 19 amino acids. From germline, CDR1 is LGHNT and CDR2 FRNRAP. Trimming cost V 6 bases and J 1 base, with 27 bases left between them. CDR3 sequence reads: CASGKSTLNPVSTNTEAFF. CDR3 sequence (DNA): TGTGCTAGTGGCAAATCAACTTTAAACCCGGTCTCCACGAACACTGAAGCTTTCTTT. The whole variable domain, remainder taken from reference TRBV12-5 and TRBJ1-1, is DARVTQTPRHKVTEMGQEVTMRCQPILGHNTVFWYRQTMMQGLELLAYFRNRAPLDDSGMPKDRFSAEMPDATLATLKIQPSEPRDSAVYFCASGKSTLNPVSTNTEAFFGQGTRLTVV.

This clone appeared once. The chain has TRBV18 and TRBJ1-2; 12 nucleotides align to TRBD1. With 3 bases clipped from V and 6 bases from J, the junction kept 2 bases outside the gene matches. Germline-derived CDR1 and CDR2 are KGHSH and LQKENI. The CDR3 extends over 14 amino acids. The CDR3 DNA sequence: TGTGCCAGCTCACCCGGGACAGGGGGCCATGGCTACACCTTC. Amino acids: CASSPGTGGHGYTF. The complete variable domain, with remaining parts taken from reference TRBV18 and TRBJ1-2, reads NAGVMQNPRHLVRRRGQEARLRCSPMKGHSHVYWYRQLPEEGLKFMVYLQKENIIDESGMPKERFSAEFPKEGPSILRIQQVVRGDSAAYFCASSPGTGGHGYTFGSGTRLTVV.

This chain uses TRBV27 with TRBJ1-1; D unresolved. Trimming stripped 6 bases from V and 1 base from J, with 9 bases between. CDR3 size: 13 residues. Germline V CDR1 and CDR2: MNHEY, SMNVEV (reference sequence). CDR3 in DNA: TGTGCCAGCAGCCGCACACCGAACACTGAAGCTTTCTTT. It translates to CASSRTPNTEAFF.

CDR3 bases: TGTGCCACCAGTGAGTCCAGCCTCTCCGGGACAGGGGGGAACACTGAAGCTTTCTTT. Translating gives CATSESSLSGTGGNTEAFF. The J gene is TRBJ1-1, the V gene TRBV24-1, with 11 bases identical to TRBD1. Germline V gives CDR1 KGHDR, CDR2 SFDVKD. After removal of 4 bases from V and 1 base from J, the junction contained 13 bases not matched to a gene. This CDR3 comprises 19 residues.

The genes are TRBV18 and TRBJ2-3, with 8 nucleotides matching TRBD2. With 2 bases clipped from V and 0 bases from J, the junction kept 10 bases outside the gene matches. There are 18 residues in the CDR3. Germline CDR1 KGHSH, CDR2 LQKENI. CDR3 sequence (DNA): TGTGCCAGCTCACCAATAGAGGCTAGCGGGCGCAGCACAGATACGCAGTATTTT. Its protein is CASSPIEASGRSTDTQYF.

V gene TRBV7-2 combines with J gene TRBJ1-2; maybe TRBD1 (6 bases). The length of the CDR3 is 18 residues. Germline CDR1 is SGHTA and CDR2 is FQGNSA. V was trimmed by 1 base and J by 2 bases, leaving 20 bases between them. CDR3: CASSLGGSRGTLNYGYTF. The CDR3 DNA follows: TGTGCCAGCAGCTTAGGGGGTTCAAGGGGGACATTAAACTATGGCTACACCTTC.

This clone was observed a handful of times. The chain has TRBV10-3 and TRBJ2-1; no definite D call. Deletions cut 3 bases from V and 7 bases from J, with 13 bases between. CDR1 and CDR2 (germline): ENHRY, SYGVKD. This CDR3 has 14 amino acids. The CDR3 DNA sequence: TGTGCCATCAGTGATTACGGACGCCGGAATGAGCAGTTCTTC. Its translation is CAISDYGRRNEQFF.

The V call is TRBV7-9, the J call TRBJ1-4, with D unresolved. Per germline, CDR1 SEHNR and CDR2 FQNEAQ (reference sequence). This CDR3 has 13 residues. V was trimmed by 6 bases and J by 0 bases, leaving 5 bases between them. The DNA for the CDR3 is TGTGCCAGCAGAGGTACAACTAATGAAAAACTGTTTTTT. Translated, it gives CASRGTTNEKLFF.